Each of the 9 T cell receptor beta chains below was sequenced from the same sample in a study of identical twins (dated by TCRdb to the mid-2010s). Libraries were prepared through 5' RACE. The sequencing machine was an Illumina HiSeq 2000. TCRdb cleaned the public reads at Q25 with fastp, built clones with MiXCR and kept in-frame beta chains. Here each entry gathers all rows of one CDR3 protein and keeps the most common genes and DNA. Here the sample has approximately 590,000 distinct CDR3 sequences; roughly 9.5% occur a single time. The top ten clones comprise approximately 3% of the sample. Another study also made use of these data, one on yellow fever vaccine responses in identical twins.

Sequencing was performed on PBMCs. The source is a young woman in good health.

This clonotype was observed a few times. The rearrangement links TRBV3-1 to TRBJ1-5, with unresolved D. Germline V CDR1 and CDR2: LGHDT, YNNKEL (reference sequence). The length of the CDR3 is 15 residues. Trimming removed 5 bases from V and 2 bases from J, with 13 bases in between. CDR3 sequence reads: CASSVGSAGNQPQHF. Written as DNA, the CDR3 is TGTGCCAGCAGCGTGGGCAGTGCGGGCAATCAGCCCCAGCATTTT. The full variable domain, rest sourced from reference TRBV3-1 and TRBJ1-5, is DTAVSQTPKYLVTQMGNDKSIKCEQNLGHDTMYWYKQDSKKFLKIMFSYNNKELIINETVPNRFSPKSPDKAHLNLHINSLELGDSAVYFCASSVGSAGNQPQHFGDGTRLSIL.

Only a few counts were recorded for this clonotype. The J gene is TRBJ1-2, the V gene TRBV2, with 7 bases that match TRBD1. Germline CDR1 SNHLY, CDR2 FYNNEI. V dropped 2 bases and J dropped 3; count of bases not matched to a gene: 12. The CDR3 length is 17 residues. As DNA, the CDR3 is TGTGCCAGCAGTGAACGGACAGGCAAGTCCTATTACTATGGCTACACCTTC. Its translation: CASSERTGKSYYYGYTF.

The chain carries TRBV7-9 and TRBJ2-5, with D uncertain. V was clipped by 5 bases and J by 5 bases, with 18 bases between them. Germline lookup yields CDR1 SEHNR and CDR2 FQNEAQ (reference sequence). This CDR3 spans 15 amino acids. The chain's CDR3 is CASSRAAPRVETQYF. The CDR3 region has the DNA TGTGCCAGCAGCCGAGCTGCACCCCGGGTGGAGACCCAGTACTTC.

In this sample, this clonotype turned up many times. The V gene is TRBV5-1, the J gene TRBJ1-2, with a possible D match to TRBD1 (5 bases). The length of the CDR3 is 14 residues. V was cut by 0 bases and J by 4 bases, with 10 bases left in between. Germline V gene lookup returns CDR1 SGHRS and CDR2 YFSETQ. The CDR3 protein is CASSLDSGAYGYTF. CDR3 in DNA: TGCGCCAGCAGCTTGGATTCCGGGGCCTATGGCTACACCTTC.

The chain couples TRBV5-1 to TRBJ1-1; 12 nucleotides line up with TRBD1. From germline, CDR1 is SGHRS and CDR2 YFSETQ. Trimming took 4 bases from V and 1 from J; bases not matched to a gene: 5. CDR3 length equals 16 residues. The CDR3, as DNA: TGCGCCAGCAGCAGGGGACAGGGGGCAGCGAACACTGAAGCTTTCTTT. It is translated as CASSRGQGAANTEAFF.

This clonotype was seen a handful of times. The chain employs TRBV20-1 and TRBJ1-1, with a weak D call TRBD1 (6 bases). CDR1 and CDR2 from the germline V gene are DFQATT and SNEGSKA (reference sequence). The CDR3 consists of 14 residues. The V and J ends lost 0 bases and 0 bases respectively, with 8 bases between them. The CDR3 loop reads CSARDTGMNTEAFF. CDR3 nucleotides: TGCAGTGCTAGAGATACAGGGATGAACACTGAAGCTTTCTTT.

Many counts were recorded for this clonotype. V usage is TRBV2 and J usage is TRBJ2-7; TRBD1 matches at 10 bases. The CDR3 totals 15 residues. Trimming removed 3 bases from V and 3 bases from J; junction bases left unmatched: 5. Germline loops: CDR1 SNHLY, CDR2 FYNNEI. DNA of the CDR3: TGTGCCAGCAGTGACGGGACAGGGGAAAGCTACGAGCAGTACTTC. Amino acid sequence: CASSDGTGESYEQYF.

This clonotype came up a few times. V usage is TRBV3-1 and J usage is TRBJ2-5; 10 positions match TRBD2. The CDR3 contains 16 residues. Germline V CDR1 and CDR2: LGHDT, YNNKEL (reference sequence). Trimming at V came to 7 bases and at J to 0 bases, leaving 8 bases not matched to a gene. CDR3 nucleotides: TGTGCCAGCACCAGGACTAGCGGAGAGTACCAAGAGACCCAGTACTTC. Translating it yields CASTRTSGEYQETQYF.

The chain recombines TRBV27 with TRBJ2-2; TRBD2 matches at 8 bases. V lost 6 bases, J lost 0 bases, and 6 bases stayed unmatched. Germline CDR1 is MNHEY and CDR2 is SMNVEV (reference sequence). The CDR3 contains 16 residues. The DNA for the CDR3 is TGTGCCAGCAGCGTCCAGGGACTAGCGAACACCGGGGAGCTGTTTTTT. Translation: CASSVQGLANTGELFF.